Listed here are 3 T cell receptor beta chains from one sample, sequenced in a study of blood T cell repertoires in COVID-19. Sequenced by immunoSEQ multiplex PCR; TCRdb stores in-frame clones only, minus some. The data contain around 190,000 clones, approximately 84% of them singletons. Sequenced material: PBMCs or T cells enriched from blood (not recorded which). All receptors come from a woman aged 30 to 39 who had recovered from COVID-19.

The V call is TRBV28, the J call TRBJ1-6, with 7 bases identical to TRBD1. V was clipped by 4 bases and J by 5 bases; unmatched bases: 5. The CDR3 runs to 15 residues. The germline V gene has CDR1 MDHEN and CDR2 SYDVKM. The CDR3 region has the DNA TGTGCCAGCAGTTACTACAGGGGCGATAATTCACCCCTCCACTTT. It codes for CASSYYRGDNSPLHF.

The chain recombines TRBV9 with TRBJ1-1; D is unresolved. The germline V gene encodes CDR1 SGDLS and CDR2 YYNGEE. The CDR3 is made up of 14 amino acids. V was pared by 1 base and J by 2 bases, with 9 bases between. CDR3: CASSVHSLNTEAFF. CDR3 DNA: TGTGCCAGCAGCGTACACTCCCTCAACACTGAAGCTTTCTTT.

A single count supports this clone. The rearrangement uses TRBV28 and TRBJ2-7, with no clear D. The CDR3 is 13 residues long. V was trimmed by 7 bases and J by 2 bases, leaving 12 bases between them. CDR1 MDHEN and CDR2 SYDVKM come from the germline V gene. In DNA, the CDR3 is TGTGCCAGCACCCTAGGAGTAGCCTACGAGCAGTACTTC. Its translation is CASTLGVAYEQYF.